These T cell receptor beta chains were read from a single sample in a study of PD-1 blockade in classical Hodgkin lymphoma. Sequencing was performed with immunoSEQ multiplex PCR; in TCRdb, only in-frame clones are kept and a portion is missing. This table has roughly 7,000 clones, about four fifths appearing once. Sequenced here: peripheral blood mononuclear cells (PBMCs), sampled at baseline. Receptor source: a human donor with classical Hodgkin lymphoma. Each CDR3 is given with its conserved first and last residue. The order of the fields is D gene, J gene, clone size, V gene, CDR3 DNA, CDR3 protein. A D gene is named only where the DNA matches it firmly. The size entry is marked missing in some rows and otherwise reads once, few, many or a size class.

D: NA; J: TRBJ2-5; size: NA; V: TRBV2; DNA: TGTGCCAGCTGGACCTTCGGGGAGACCCAGTACTTC; CDR3: CASWTFGETQYF
D: NA; J: TRBJ1-6; size: NA; V: TRBV10-1; DNA: TGCGCCAGCCGGGGACTGACAGGTTATAATTCACCCCTCCACTTT; CDR3: CASRGLTGYNSPLHF
D: NA; J: TRBJ2-1; size: NA; V: TRBV6-1; DNA: TGTGCCAGCAGTGAAGGGGGCTCTTGGGAGCAGTTCTTC; CDR3: CASSEGGSWEQFF
D: NA; J: TRBJ1-2; size: NA; V: TRBV29-1; DNA: TGCAGCGGCCGTGACGGGGGGCACGGCTACACCTTC; CDR3: CSGRDGGHGYTF
D: TRBD1; J: TRBJ2-1; size: NA; V: TRBV2; DNA: TGTGCCAGCCTCCAGGGGGAGCGGCAGTTCTTC; CDR3: CASLQGERQFF
D: NA; J: TRBJ2-7; size: NA; V: TRBV5-1; DNA: TGCGCCAGCACTTGGGGCCCCTACGAGCAGTACTTC; CDR3: CASTWGPYEQYF
D: TRBD1; J: TRBJ2-1; size: few; V: TRBV11-3; DNA: TGTGCCAGCAGCTTAGTTTTTGGGACAGGGGGCTCCTACAATGAGCAGTTCTTC; CDR3: CASSLVFGTGGSYNEQFF
D: TRBD1; J: TRBJ2-1; size: NA; V: TRBV18; DNA: TGTGCCAGCTCACTACTTTCGAGTGGCCAGGGGGTCAATGAGCAGTTCTTC; CDR3: CASSLLSSGQGVNEQFF
D: NA; J: TRBJ1-2; size: NA; V: TRBV21-1; DNA: TGTGCCAGCAGCAAAGTCATGAGGACAGGCGACTATGGCTACACCTTC; CDR3: CASSKVMRTGDYGYTF
D: NA; J: TRBJ1-1; size: NA; V: TRBV5-1; DNA: TGCGCCAGCAGCTTGTCCCCGCCGGGCACTGAAGCTTTCTTT; CDR3: CASSLSPPGTEAFF
D: NA; J: TRBJ2-2; size: once; V: TRBV29-1; DNA: TGCAGCGTTAGGACAACGAACACCGGGGAGCTGTTTTTT; CDR3: CSVRTTNTGELFF
D: TRBD2; J: TRBJ2-5; size: NA; V: TRBV25-1; DNA: TGTGCCAGCAGCAAGGGACTAGCGGGAGGGCCGCAGACCCAGTACTTC; CDR3: CASSKGLAGGPQTQYF
D: TRBD1; J: TRBJ2-1; size: NA; V: TRBV25-1; DNA: TGTGCCAGCAGTGAAAGACCCTTCCGGGACAGTCCCTACAATGAGCAGTTCTTC; CDR3: CASSERPFRDSPYNEQFF
D: TRBD1; J: TRBJ1-2; size: NA; V: TRBV19; DNA: TGTGCCAGTAGTAAACAGGGGGCAGGTGGCTACACCTTC; CDR3: CASSKQGAGGYTF
D: NA; J: TRBJ2-7; size: NA; V: TRBV6-6; DNA: TGTGCCAGCAGTTACTCTTTGGCTTACGAGCAGTACTTC; CDR3: CASSYSLAYEQYF
D: NA; J: TRBJ2-2; size: NA; V: TRBV4-3; DNA: TGCGCCAGCAGCCAAGTACGGGCAGGGCGACGGGACGCGAACACCGGGGAGCTGTTTTTT; CDR3: CASSQVRAGRRDANTGELFF
D: NA; J: TRBJ2-4; size: NA; V: TRBV7-8; DNA: TGTGCCAGCAGCCCTCGCTGGGGCGGGCAAAACATTCAGTACTTC; CDR3: CASSPRWGGQNIQYF
D: NA; J: TRBJ2-7; size: NA; V: TRBV30; DNA: TGTGCCTGGATCGACCCCAACTACGAGCAGTACTTC; CDR3: CAWIDPNYEQYF
D: TRBD1; J: TRBJ1-5; size: NA; V: TRBV30; DNA: TGTGCCTGGAGTAGTCCGGGACAGTTCAATCAGTCCCAGCATTTT; CDR3: CAWSSPGQFNQSQHF
D: NA; J: TRBJ2-7; size: NA; V: TRBV7-8; DNA: TGTGCCAGCAGCTTAGGCCAGTCCGGGGAGTACTTC; CDR3: CASSLGQSGEYF
D: NA; J: TRBJ1-5; size: NA; V: TRBV4-1; DNA: TGCGCCAGCAGCCAAGGGGAACAGGAATACAATCAGCCCCAGCATTTT; CDR3: CASSQGEQEYNQPQHF
D: NA; J: TRBJ2-1; size: NA; V: TRBV14; DNA: TGTGCCAGCAGCCAAGATCTGGAAAGTGAGCAGTTCTTC; CDR3: CASSQDLESEQFF